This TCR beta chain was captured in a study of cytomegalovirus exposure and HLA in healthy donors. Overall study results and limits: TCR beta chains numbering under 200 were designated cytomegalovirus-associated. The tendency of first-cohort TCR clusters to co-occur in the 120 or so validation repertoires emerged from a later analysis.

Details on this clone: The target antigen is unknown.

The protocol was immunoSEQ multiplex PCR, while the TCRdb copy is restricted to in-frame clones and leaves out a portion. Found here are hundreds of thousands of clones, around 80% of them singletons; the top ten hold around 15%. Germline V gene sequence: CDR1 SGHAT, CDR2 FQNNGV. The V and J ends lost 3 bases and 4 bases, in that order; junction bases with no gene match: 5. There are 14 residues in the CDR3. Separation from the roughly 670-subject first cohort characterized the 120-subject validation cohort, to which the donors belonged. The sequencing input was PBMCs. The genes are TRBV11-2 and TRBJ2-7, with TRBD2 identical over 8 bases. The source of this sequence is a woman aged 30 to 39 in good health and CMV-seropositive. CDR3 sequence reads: CASSFPGLVYEQYF. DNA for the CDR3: TGTGCCAGCAGCTTTCCGGGACTAGTTTACGAGCAGTACTTC.